This T cell receptor (beta chain) is from a study of preoperative IRX-2 immunotherapy in early breast cancer. This CDR3 spans 15 amino acids. V dropped 3 bases and J dropped 0 bases, with 12 bases sitting between them. Looked up from germline, CDR1 is MGHRA and CDR2 is YSYEKL. TCRdb's table, derived via immunoSEQ multiplex PCR, lists solely in-frame clones and lacks some. The data show some 5,100 clones, less than 70% seen once. The treatment denotes: preoperative locoregional IRX-2 cytokine immunotherapy. This phase Ib study tested locoregional IRX-2 cytokine immunotherapy given before surgery. This TCR came from a human donor with breast cancer. The rearrangement joins TRBV4-1 to TRBJ2-7; D gene ambiguous. The sequenced sample was tumor tissue, obtained before IRX-2 immunotherapy. The CDR3 sequence is CASSQGAGHSYEQYF. In nucleotides, the CDR3 is TGCGCCAGCAGCCAGGGCGCAGGCCACTCCTACGAGCAGTACTTC.